This T cell receptor (beta chain) originates from a study of cytomegalovirus exposure and HLA in healthy donors. Study conclusions and caveats: Upon later analysis, HLA-associated TCR beta chains proved more clonally expanded than other, equally common chains. In a later analysis, CMV-associated beta chains were mostly HLA-associated, it appeared.

The CDR3 spans 15 residues. The count of this clone is one. Antigen: not known. Primers: 60 Vbeta forward and 13 Jbeta reverse. Using immunoSEQ multiplex PCR, the repertoire was profiled, and TCRdb retains in-frame clones only, with some absent. The table includes roughly 150,000 clones, 82% detected once. This clonotype was obtained from a girl aged 5-17 years in good health and CMV-seropositive. The sample comprised PBMCs. The chain couples TRBV21-1 to TRBJ1-1; the table names TRBD1, a call not compared with the DNA. TRBV21-1 corresponds to a pseudogene. DNA of the CDR3: TGTGCCAGCAGCAATTGGGACAGGGTTCTCACTGAAGCTTTCTTT. Translation gives CASSNWDRVLTEAFF.